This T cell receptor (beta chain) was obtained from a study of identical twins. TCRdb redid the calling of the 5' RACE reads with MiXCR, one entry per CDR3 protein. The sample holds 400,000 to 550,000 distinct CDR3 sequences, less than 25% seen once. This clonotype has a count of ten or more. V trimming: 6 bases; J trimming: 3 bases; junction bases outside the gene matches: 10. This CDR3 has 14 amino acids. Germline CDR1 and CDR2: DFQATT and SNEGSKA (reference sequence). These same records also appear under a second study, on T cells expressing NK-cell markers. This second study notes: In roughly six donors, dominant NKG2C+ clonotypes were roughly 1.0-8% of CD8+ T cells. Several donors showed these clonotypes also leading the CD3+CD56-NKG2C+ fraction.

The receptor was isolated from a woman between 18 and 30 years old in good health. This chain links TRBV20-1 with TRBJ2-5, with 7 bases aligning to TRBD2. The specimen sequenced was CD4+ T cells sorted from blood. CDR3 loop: CSAALAATEETQYF. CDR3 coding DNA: TGCAGTGCCGCCCTAGCGGCTACTGAAGAGACCCAGTACTTC.